The 27 T cell receptor beta chains given below trace back to one sample, sequenced in a study of blood T cell repertoires in COVID-19. The repertoire was sequenced with immunoSEQ multiplex PCR; TCRdb's copy has only in-frame clones and lacks some. There are over 150,000 clones in the sample; 83% occur only once, and about 1.9% lies in the top ten. Sequenced material: peripheral blood. These receptor sequences come from a woman at least 80 years old with acute or convalescent COVID-19.

The rearrangement uses TRBV5-4 and TRBJ1-2; possibly TRBD1 for D (5 bases). Germline V gene sequence: CDR1 SGHNT, CDR2 YYREEE (reference sequence). The CDR3 runs to 13 residues. Between the trimmed V and J ends, which lost 3 bases and 2 bases, there was a span of 8 bases. CDR3 loop: CASSSTVNYGYTF. CDR3 sequence (DNA): TGTGCCAGCAGCTCGACAGTCAACTATGGCTACACCTTC.

The chain carries TRBV12-3 or TRBV12-4 and TRBJ2-7, with 7 bases identical to TRBD1. Unmatched junction bases numbered 2, after V lost 6 bases and J lost 0 bases. The CDR3 is 13 amino acids. CDR3 bases: TGTGCCAGCAGACGGACAGGCTCCTACGAGCAGTACTTC. This gives the protein CASRRTGSYEQYF.

This clone appeared once. V is TRBV10-3 and J is TRBJ2-2; D possibly corresponds to TRBD2 (6 bases). Between the trimmed V and J ends, which lost 2 bases and 4 bases, there was a span of 8 bases. The CDR3 runs 14 residues. The germline CDR1 and CDR2 sequences are ENHRY and SYGVKD. In DNA form, the CDR3 reads TGTGCCATCAGTGAGGTGGAGGGCACCGGGGAGCTGTTTTTT. Translated: CAISEVEGTGELFF.

The V and J genes are TRBV15 and TRBJ2-3, with D hard to call. The CDR3 extends over 12 amino acids. V was cut by 0 bases and J by 7 bases, with 5 bases left in between. Germline assignment: CDR1 LNHNV and CDR2 YYDKDF (reference sequence). CDR3 in DNA: TGTGCCACCAGCAGAGACTACTATACGCAGTATTTT. It encodes CATSRDYYTQYF.

In DNA, the CDR3 is TGTGCCAGCAGTGAAAGGTCAGGCACACCCGGACAGGACACTGAAGCTTTCTTT. Its protein product is CASSERSGTPGQDTEAFF. The V and J genes are TRBV2 and TRBJ1-1; 7 positions agree with TRBD1. V shed 2 bases and J 3 bases; nucleotides not matched to a gene: 15. The CDR3 loop spans 18 amino acids. CDR1 is SNHLY and CDR2 is FYNNEI in the germline V gene. Full variable domain (outside the CDR3, taken from reference TRBV2 and TRBJ1-1): EPEVTQTPSHQVTQMGQEVILRCVPISNHLYFYWYRQILGQKVEFLVSFYNNEISEKSEIFDDQFSVERPDGSNFTLKIRSTKLEDSAMYFCASSERSGTPGQDTEAFFGQGTRLTVV.

The chain recombines TRBV18 with TRBJ2-7, with D possibly matching TRBD1 (5 bases). Trimming removed 6 bases at V and 3 bases at J, with 9 bases between. The CDR3 runs to 12 residues. CDR1 and CDR2 from the germline V gene are KGHSH and LQKENI. The CDR3 DNA follows: TGTGCCAGCTCGTACGACAGCTACGAGCAGTACTTC. Protein: CASSYDSYEQYF.

This chain connects TRBV11-1 to TRBJ2-2; a weak D match, TRBD2 (6 bases). V gave up 3 bases and J gave up 5 bases, with 13 bases separating them. The CDR3 contains 15 residues. Germline V gene data show CDR1 as SGHAT and CDR2 as FQDESV (reference sequence). CDR3 in DNA: TGTGCCAGCAGCTTGGGTTCGGGGGAGACCGGGGAGCTGTTTTTT. Residues: CASSLGSGETGELFF.

This clone was observed a few times. V gene TRBV7-3 combines with J gene TRBJ2-1; 10 nucleotides agree with TRBD1. Germline assignment: CDR1 SGHTA and CDR2 FQGTGA. There are 15 residues in the CDR3. The V and J ends lost 4 bases and 6 bases, in that order; junction bases with no gene match: 6. Written as DNA, the CDR3 is TGTGCCAGCAGCTCGACAGGGGGCATGTCCAATGAGCAGTTCTTC. It is translated as CASSSTGGMSNEQFF.

V is TRBV2 and J is TRBJ1-4; the match to TRBD1 covers 11 bases. The length of the CDR3 is 14 residues. Germline V gene data show CDR1 as SNHLY and CDR2 as FYNNEI. The V gene end was trimmed by 5 bases and the J gene end by 5 bases; junction bases not matched to a gene: 1. In DNA, the CDR3 is TGTGCCAGCAGTCGGGACAGGGGGAATGAAAAACTGTTTTTT. This translates into CASSRDRGNEKLFF. Variable domain in full (rest from reference TRBV2 and TRBJ1-4): EPEVTQTPSHQVTQMGQEVILRCVPISNHLYFYWYRQILGQKVEFLVSFYNNEISEKSEIFDDQFSVERPDGSNFTLKIRSTKLEDSAMYFCASSRDRGNEKLFFGSGTQLSVL.

This clone was observed a single time. CDR3 sequence reads: CASSPPAGLRSPLHF. CDR3 DNA: TGTGCCAGCAGCCCCCCCGCGGGGCTACGATCACCCCTCCACTTT. The rearrangement joins TRBV7-9 to TRBJ1-6; possibly TRBD1 for D (5 bases). The germline V gene has CDR1 SEHNR and CDR2 FQNEAQ (reference sequence). The CDR3 covers 15 residues. Trimming left V 5 bases short and J 10 bases short, with 18 bases between.

V gene TRBV3-1 (or the pseudogene TRBV3-2) combines with J gene TRBJ1-1; 8 bases align to TRBD1. This CDR3 spans 15 amino acids. CDR1 LGHDT and CDR2 YNNKEL come from the germline V gene (reference sequence). Germline trimming cut 5 bases from V and 10 bases from J; bases unmatched to any gene: 15. CDR3 residues: CASSIRTGLSSAAFF. In DNA form, the CDR3 reads TGTGCCAGCAGCATTCGGACAGGGCTGTCATCGGCAGCTTTCTTT.

The J gene is TRBJ2-7, the V gene TRBV7-6; the D gene is possibly TRBD2 (6 bases). Trimming left V 5 bases short and J 3 bases short, with 14 bases between. CDR3 length equals 14 residues. Germline V gene data show CDR1 as SGHVS and CDR2 as FNYEAQ. For the CDR3, the DNA is TGTGCCAGCAGCGCGGGGAGAGACAGCTACGAGCAGTACTTC. Its protein is CASSAGRDSYEQYF.

The chain employs TRBV5-1 and TRBJ2-1, with 12 bases aligning to TRBD2. The CDR3 length is 15 residues. Germline V CDR1 and CDR2: SGHRS, YFSETQ. Trimming removed 4 bases from V and 4 bases from J; junction bases left unmatched: 3. The CDR3 loop is CASSQLAGGYNEQFF. CDR3 bases: TGCGCCAGCAGCCAACTAGCGGGAGGTTACAATGAGCAGTTCTTC.

The J gene is TRBJ1-2, the V gene TRBV3-1 (or the pseudogene TRBV3-2), with 8 nucleotides matching TRBD1. The CDR3 spans 14 residues. V lost 4 bases and J lost 3; bases outside the gene matches: 4. CDR1 is LGHDT, CDR2 YNNKEL, per germline (reference sequence). The CDR3 nucleotides read TGTGCCAGCAGCCGGACAGGGACTGACTATGGCTACACCTTC. Translating it yields CASSRTGTDYGYTF.

The V gene is TRBV6-2 or TRBV6-3, the J gene TRBJ2-5; 7 positions match TRBD1. V shed 6 bases, J shed 0 bases, and the junction held 13 bases outside the gene matches. The CDR3 totals 17 residues. CDR1 and CDR2 (germline): MNHEY, SVGEGT. The DNA for the CDR3 is TGTGCCAGCAGCCAAATCCCCACAGGGGTGTACCAAGAGACCCAGTACTTC. It yields the protein CASSQIPTGVYQETQYF.

The chain joins TRBV5-8 to TRBJ2-3, with TRBD2 matching 8 bases. Germline CDR1 SGHTS, CDR2 YDEGEE. The trim removed 5 bases at V and 1 base at J, leaving 6 bases unmatched. CDR3 length: 15 amino acids. As DNA, the CDR3 is TGTGCCAGCAGTCGGGGACTAGGGGGCACAGATACGCAGTATTTT. It codes for CASSRGLGGTDTQYF.

The chain has TRBV2 and TRBJ1-1; D perhaps matches TRBD1 (6 bases). From germline, CDR1 is SNHLY and CDR2 FYNNEI. The germline V and J ends were trimmed by 8 bases and 7 bases, with 11 bases remaining between them. CDR3 length: 11 amino acids. The CDR3 DNA follows: TGTGCCAGCGGCCAGGGGATTGAAGCTTTCTTT. It yields the protein CASGQGIEAFF.

The V and J genes are TRBV29-1 and TRBJ2-5; tentative D call: TRBD1 (6 bases). V was trimmed by 2 bases and J by 5 bases, leaving 6 bases between them. CDR3 length: 11 amino acids. Germline CDR1 is SQVTM and CDR2 is ANQGSEA. This CDR3 is CSVERGETQYF. In DNA, the CDR3 is TGCAGCGTTGAAAGGGGGGAGACCCAGTACTTC.

This clone has just one count. The chain employs TRBV4-3 and TRBJ2-7; D uncertain. Per the germline V gene, CDR1 is LGHNA and CDR2 is YSLEER. V was cut by 0 bases and J by 4 bases, with 19 bases left in between. This CDR3 has 17 amino acids. CDR3 DNA: TGCGCCAGCAGCCAAGAGGTAGGCGGCCAACCGTCGTACGAGCAGTACTTC. It yields the protein CASSQEVGGQPSYEQYF.

This clone appeared a few times. The gene calls are TRBV7-8 and TRBJ2-3; 8 nucleotides align to TRBD1. V lost 1 base and J lost 0; bases outside the gene matches: 3. This CDR3 has 16 residues. Germline V lookup: CDR1 SGHVS, CDR2 FQNEAQ. The CDR3 nucleotides read TGTGCCAGCAGCTTAGTACAGGGGGTTAGCACAGATACGCAGTATTTT. Encoded protein: CASSLVQGVSTDTQYF.

The gene calls are TRBV7-2 and TRBJ2-1, with 16 bases lining up with TRBD2. Trimming at V came to 4 bases and at J to 4 bases, leaving 7 bases not matched to a gene. The CDR3 consists of 18 residues. The germline CDR1 and CDR2 sequences are SGHTA and FQGNSA. The CDR3 nucleotides are TGTGCCAGCAGCTCCCCGGGACTAGCGGGGGGGATTTACAATGAGCAGTTCTTC. This gives the protein CASSSPGLAGGIYNEQFF.

V and J are TRBV9 and TRBJ1-2; the D gene is possibly TRBD1 (6 bases). Germline V gene lookup returns CDR1 SGDLS and CDR2 YYNGEE. The CDR3 contains 13 residues. V lost 0 bases and J lost 7, with 10 bases in between. The CDR3 here is CASSVDRVRGYTF. The CDR3 nucleotides are TGTGCCAGCAGCGTAGACAGGGTCCGTGGCTACACCTTC.

V usage is TRBV9 and J usage is TRBJ2-5; 11 nucleotides match TRBD2. Germline loops: CDR1 SGDLS, CDR2 YYNGEE. J was trimmed by 2 bases and V by 4 bases; bases with no gene match: 1. This CDR3 comprises 14 residues. The CDR3 sequence is CASSPSGGQETQYF. The DNA for the CDR3 is TGTGCCAGCAGCCCTAGCGGGGGGCAAGAGACCCAGTACTTC.

The V gene is TRBV25-1, the J gene TRBJ2-1; 9 nucleotides line up with TRBD1. The CDR3 consists of 14 residues. CDR1 and CDR2 from the germline V gene are MGHDK and SYGVNS. The ends lost 4 bases at V and 5 bases at J; junction bases unmatched: 3. The CDR3 DNA is TGTGCCAGCAGTGCGACAGGGGGACACAATGAGCAGTTCTTC. Translating it yields CASSATGGHNEQFF. The full variable domain, rest sourced from reference TRBV25-1 and TRBJ2-1, is EADIYQTPRYLVIGTGKKITLECSQTMGHDKMYWYQQDPGMELHLIHYSYGVNSTEKGDLSSESTVSRIRTEHFPLTLESARPSHTSQYLCASSATGGHNEQFFGPGTRLTVL.

This clone was detected only a few times. The chain uses TRBV18 and TRBJ1-6; weak D call: TRBD1 (6 bases). Per germline, CDR1 KGHSH and CDR2 LQKENI. V lost 6 bases to trimming and J lost 6 bases, with 12 bases between them. The CDR3 is 14 amino acids. The CDR3 DNA is TGTGCCAGCTCGCAAGGACAGTCTAATTCACCCCTCCACTTT. It is translated as CASSQGQSNSPLHF.

The chain links TRBV3-1 (or the pseudogene TRBV3-2) to TRBJ2-5, with D perhaps matching TRBD2 (6 bases). V was trimmed by 1 base and J by 2 bases, leaving 14 bases between them. Per the germline V gene, CDR1 is LGHDT and CDR2 is YNNKEL (reference sequence). The CDR3 has 16 amino acids. CDR3 loop: CASSQGFAGPQETQYF. The CDR3, as DNA: TGTGCCAGCAGCCAAGGTTTTGCGGGGCCTCAAGAGACCCAGTACTTC.

The V gene is TRBV3-1 (or the pseudogene TRBV3-2), the J gene TRBJ2-1; 12 nucleotides align to TRBD2. From germline, CDR1 is LGHDT and CDR2 YNNKEL (reference sequence). This CDR3 has 16 amino acids. V trimming: 1 base; J trimming: 12 bases; junction bases outside the gene matches: 10. The CDR3 DNA follows: TGTGCCAGCAGCCAAGGGCGGACTAGCGGGATATATGGGCAGTTCTTC. This sequence encodes CASSQGRTSGIYGQFF.